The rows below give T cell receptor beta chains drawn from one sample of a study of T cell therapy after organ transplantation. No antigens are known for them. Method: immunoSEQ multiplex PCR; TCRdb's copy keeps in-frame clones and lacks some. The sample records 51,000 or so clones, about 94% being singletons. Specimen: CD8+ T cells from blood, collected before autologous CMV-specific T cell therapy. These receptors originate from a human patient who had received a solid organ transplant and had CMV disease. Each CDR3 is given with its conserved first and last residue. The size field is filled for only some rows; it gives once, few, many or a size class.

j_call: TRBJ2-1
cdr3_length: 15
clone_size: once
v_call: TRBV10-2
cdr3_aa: CASSQTGGAYNEQFF

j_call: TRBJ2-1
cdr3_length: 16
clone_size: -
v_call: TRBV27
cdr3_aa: CASSFTARGPYNEQFF

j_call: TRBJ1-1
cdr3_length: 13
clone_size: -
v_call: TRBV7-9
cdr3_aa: CASSSGGQYEAFF

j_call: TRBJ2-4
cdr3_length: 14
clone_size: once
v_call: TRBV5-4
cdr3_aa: CASSFTGGENIQYF

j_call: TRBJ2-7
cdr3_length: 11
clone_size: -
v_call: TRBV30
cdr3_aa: CAWTYSYEQYF

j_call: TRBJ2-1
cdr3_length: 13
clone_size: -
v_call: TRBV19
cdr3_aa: CASSIGLAGEQFF

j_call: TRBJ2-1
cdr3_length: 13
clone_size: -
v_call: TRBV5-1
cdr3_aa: CASSLGPGDEQFF

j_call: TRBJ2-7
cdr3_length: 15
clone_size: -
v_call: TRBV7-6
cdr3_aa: CASSATSGRAYEQYF

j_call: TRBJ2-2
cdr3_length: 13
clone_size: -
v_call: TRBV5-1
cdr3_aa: CASSLSGSGELFF

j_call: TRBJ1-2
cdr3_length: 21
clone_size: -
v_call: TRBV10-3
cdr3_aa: CAISETRIEIGSGAGYYGYTF

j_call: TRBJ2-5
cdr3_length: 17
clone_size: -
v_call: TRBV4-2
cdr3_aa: CASSPDGTSGSQETQYF